This entry lists 28 T cell receptor beta chains sequenced from one sample in a study of vaccination and CD4 T cells after COVID-19. Researchers used the Oncomine TCR Beta short-read assay to sequence DNA from cultured CD4+ T cells. MiXCR, applied by TCRdb to the PCR reads, yields one record per CDR3 protein. Of about 11,000 distinct CDR3 sequences in the sample, under 50% were seen once. Treatment indicated: approximately 9-day PBMC culture with coronavirus spike peptide pools or control peptides (ViraFEST assay). Antigens of these TCRs are unknown. The specimen comprised cultured CD4+ T cells from blood, sampled after SARS-CoV-2 vaccination. The receptors were sampled from a human donor with COVID-19.

The gene calls are TRBV11-3 and TRBJ2-7; tentative D call: TRBD2 (5 bases). The CDR3 is 14 amino acids. Trimming pared 0 bases from V and 0 bases from J, leaving 6 bases between. The germline gives CDR1 SGHNT, CDR2 YENEEA. CDR3 residues: CASSLELGSYEQYF. CDR3 nucleotides: TGTGCCAGCAGCTTAGAACTAGGCTCCTACGAGCAGTACTTC.

The chain combines TRBV20-1 with TRBJ2-7; D is perhaps TRBD1 (5 bases). The CDR3 has 12 amino acids. Germline CDR1 DFQATT, CDR2 SNEGSKA (reference sequence). Trimming shortened V by 5 bases and J by 2 bases, and 10 bases separated the two germline ends. CDR3 sequence (DNA): TGCAGTGCTCTAGGGGCCCCCTACGAGCAGTACTTC. This codes for CSALGAPYEQYF.

A few counts support this clonotype. This chain joins TRBV6-2 or TRBV6-3 and TRBJ2-5; D is unclear. The CDR3 runs 10 residues. Germline lookup yields CDR1 MNHEY and CDR2 SVGEGT. Trimming removed 6 bases at V and 1 base at J, with 0 bases between. The CDR3 region is CASSQETQYF. DNA of the CDR3: TGTGCCAGCAGCCAAGAGACCCAGTACTTC.

V and J are TRBV27 and TRBJ2-7; 9 bases match TRBD1. Per germline, CDR1 MNHEY and CDR2 SMNVEV (reference sequence). The CDR3 covers 14 residues. The junction had 3 bases not matched to a gene; V was cut back by 6 bases and J by 0 bases. The CDR3, as DNA: TGTGCCAGCAGGGGGACAGGGTCCTCCTACGAGCAGTACTTC. This gives the protein CASRGTGSSYEQYF.

The chain uses TRBV6-1 and TRBJ2-6; maybe TRBD2 (6 bases). Trimming took 7 bases from V and 1 from J, leaving 14 bases between them. Germline V gene data show CDR1 as MNHNS and CDR2 as SASEGT. The length of the CDR3 is 16 residues. The CDR3 DNA is TGTGCCAGCAATGAGGGCGCGGGATCTGGGGCCAACGTCCTGACTTTC. Its protein product is CASNEGAGSGANVLTF.

This clonotype appeared a few times. The chain is built from TRBV7-6 and TRBJ1-1; D unclear. The V gene's germline CDR1 is SGHVS and CDR2 FNYEAQ. There are 14 residues in the CDR3. V dropped 1 base and J dropped 0 bases, with 6 bases sitting between them. This CDR3 reads CASSLGVLNTEAFF. The CDR3 bases are TGTGCCAGCAGCTTAGGAGTTCTGAACACTGAAGCTTTCTTT.

This clonotype was observed a handful of times. The chain has TRBV24-1 and TRBJ2-3; 8 bases fit TRBD2. Trimming took 5 bases from V and 5 from J; bases not matched to a gene: 5. The length of the CDR3 is 14 residues. Germline V gene lookup returns CDR1 KGHDR and CDR2 SFDVKD. The CDR3 loop reads CATSGRGGEDTQYF. The CDR3 nucleotides read TGTGCCACCAGTGGACGGGGGGGCGAAGATACGCAGTATTTT.

With respect to this clonotype: Because it lacks the conserved phenylalanine or tryptophan at the end, this CDR3 is likely a read error. The chain is built from TRBV24-1 and TRBJ1-5; D possibly corresponds to TRBD1 (5 bases). The CDR3 loop spans 14 amino acids. Germline V gene data show CDR1 as KGHDR and CDR2 as SFDVKD. V was pared by 4 bases and J by 11 bases, with 17 bases between. CDR3 region: CATSDRDRRVAQHS. DNA of the CDR3: TGTGCCACCAGTGACAGGGACCGTAGGGTAGCCCAGCATTCT.

The chain is built from TRBV20-1 and TRBJ2-5; possibly TRBD2 for D (6 bases). V shed 0 bases and J shed 4 bases, with 12 bases lying between them. Germline assignment: CDR1 DFQATT and CDR2 SNEGSKA (reference sequence). The CDR3 covers 14 residues. CDR3 sequence reads: CSARDPRGGETQYF. The CDR3 nucleotides are TGCAGTGCTAGAGATCCGCGGGGAGGAGAGACCCAGTACTTC.

This chain links TRBV19 with TRBJ2-3; 8 bases are a match to TRBD2. V was pared by 9 bases and J by 7 bases, with 3 bases of the junction left unmatched. The CDR3 covers 11 residues. Per germline, CDR1 LNHDA and CDR2 SQIVND (reference sequence). The CDR3 reads CASKRGNTQYF. CDR3 DNA sequence: TGTGCCAGCAAGCGGGGGAATACGCAGTATTTT.

The chain uses TRBV18 and TRBJ1-6, with D unresolved. Germline V gives CDR1 KGHSH, CDR2 LQKENI. V lost 6 bases, J lost 0 bases, and 15 bases lay in between. The CDR3 contains 17 residues. As DNA, the CDR3 is TGTGCCAGCTCTCAACAGTCCCCGAGCTCCTATAATTCACCCCTCCACTTT. It yields the protein CASSQQSPSSYNSPLHF.

This clonotype was recorded a few times. V is TRBV20-1 and J is TRBJ2-1; 9 positions match TRBD2. This CDR3 has 17 residues. V gave up 3 bases and J gave up 0 bases; unmatched junction bases: 9. CDR1 is DFQATT, CDR2 SNEGSKA, per germline (reference sequence). The chain's CDR3 is CSASSDSGGLSYNEQFF. The CDR3 DNA reads TGCAGTGCTAGTTCGGATAGCGGGGGCCTCTCCTACAATGAGCAGTTCTTC.

This rearrangement joins TRBV10-1 to TRBJ2-5, with a tentative D call TRBD2 (5 bases). Germline V gene lookup returns CDR1 WNHNN and CDR2 SYGVQD (reference sequence). The CDR3 sequence is 13 residues long. Trimming removed 0 bases from V and 5 bases from J, with 7 bases in between. The DNA for the CDR3 is TGCGCCAGCAGTGAGTCGACTACGGAGACCCAGTACTTC. Its translation is CASSESTTETQYF.

This clonotype was seen a few times. The chain is built from TRBV27 and TRBJ2-7; D not resolved. The CDR3 runs 18 residues. Germline values: CDR1 MNHEY, CDR2 SMNVEV (reference sequence). V was pared by 5 bases and J by 2 bases, with 25 bases between. The CDR3 nucleotides read TGTGCCAGCAGTACTCAGACACTGGGCAATTTCCTTCCCTACGAGCAGTACTTC. It codes for CASSTQTLGNFLPYEQYF.

This chain links TRBV20-1 with TRBJ2-3; 8 bases agree with TRBD2. Trimming removed 6 bases from V and 0 bases from J; junction bases left unmatched: 11. Germline loops: CDR1 DFQATT, CDR2 SNEGSKA (reference sequence). This CDR3 has 16 residues. The CDR3, as DNA: TGCAGTGCCCAACGGCGCGGGGGGTCTAGCACAGATACGCAGTATTTT. Its protein is CSAQRRGGSSTDTQYF.

The V gene is TRBV5-1, the J gene TRBJ1-1; no definite D call. This CDR3 has 15 amino acids. V was shortened by 5 bases and J by 1 base, with 15 bases between the two germline ends. Germline CDR1 and CDR2: SGHRS and YFSETQ. This CDR3 is CASREGGLKNTEAFF. The CDR3 nucleotides read TGCGCCAGCAGGGAGGGCGGTTTAAAGAACACTGAAGCTTTCTTT.

CDR3 loop: CASRIGGTGNTIYF. The DNA for the CDR3 is TGTGCCAGCAGGATAGGGGGGACTGGAAACACCATATATTTT. The chain couples TRBV6-1 to TRBJ1-3; D is perhaps TRBD1 (6 bases). Per germline, CDR1 MNHNS and CDR2 SASEGT. Trimming left V 6 bases short and J 2 bases short, with 11 bases between. This CDR3 has 14 amino acids.

This chain uses TRBV6-2 or TRBV6-3 with TRBJ2-3; D might be TRBD2 (6 bases). Germline V CDR1 and CDR2: MNHEY, SVGEGT. The CDR3 has 14 amino acids. The CDR3 sequence is CAAGRGPSTDTQYF. CDR3 bases: TGTGCGGCGGGGCGGGGACCTAGCACAGATACGCAGTATTTT.

This clonotype appeared once. The J gene is TRBJ1-1, the V gene TRBV9; a possible D gene is TRBD1 (5 bases). The germline V gene encodes CDR1 SGDLS and CDR2 YYNGEE. The CDR3 loop spans 17 amino acids. V was cut by 0 bases and J by 5 bases, with 20 bases left in between. The CDR3 sequence: CASSVGSGPPGGTEAFF. CDR3 nucleotide sequence: TGTGCCAGCAGCGTAGGTTCGGGACCTCCGGGGGGGACTGAAGCTTTCTTT.

The V call is TRBV19, the J call TRBJ1-6; D perhaps matches TRBD1 (6 bases). The CDR3 runs 15 residues. Germline V gene lookup returns CDR1 LNHDA and CDR2 SQIVND (reference sequence). The ends were cut back, 3 bases at V and 8 bases at J, with 14 bases in the middle. The CDR3 DNA reads TGTGCCAGTAGTATGAGTGGACAGCTTGATTCACCCCTCCACTTT. The encoded protein is CASSMSGQLDSPLHF.

This clonotype was counted between two and nine times. The junction does not match germline at one end; this may be a read error. The J gene is TRBJ2-3, the V gene TRBV7-7, with D unresolved. CDR3 length: 15 residues. Germline V gene data show CDR1 as SSHAT and CDR2 as FNYEAQ (reference sequence). CDR3 coding DNA: TGTGCTAGCAGCCTGGACGGTTCTAGCACAGATACGCAGTATTTT. Its protein product is CASSLDGSSTDTQYF. The full variable domain, completed using reference TRBV7-7 and TRBJ2-3, is GAGVSQSPRYKVTKRGQDVTLRCDPISSHATLYWYQQALGQGPEFLTYFNYEAQPDKSGLPSDRFSAERPEGSISTLTIQRTEQRDSAMYRCASSLDGSSTDTQYFGPGTRLTVL.

This rearrangement joins TRBV7-2 to TRBJ2-1, with 8 bases lining up with TRBD1. The germline gives CDR1 SGHTA, CDR2 FQGNSA. V lost 3 bases, J lost 3 bases, and 7 bases stayed unmatched. This CDR3 has 16 residues. The CDR3 DNA is TGTGCCAGCAGCTTCGTCGGGACAGGACTCTACAATGAGCAGTTCTTC. Amino acid sequence: CASSFVGTGLYNEQFF.

This chain connects TRBV24-1 to TRBJ2-6; D is unclear. The CDR3 runs to 15 residues. Trimming removed 9 bases from V and 0 bases from J, with 11 bases in between. Germline V gives CDR1 KGHDR, CDR2 SFDVKD. The CDR3 nucleotides read TGTGCCACCTCCGAGGCAGGCTCTGGGGCCAACGTCCTGACTTTC. Its protein product is CATSEAGSGANVLTF.

This clonotype has a handful of counts. The V and J genes are TRBV7-2 and TRBJ2-7; D gene uncertain. The V end lost 1 base, the J end lost 2 bases, and 12 bases lay between the germline ends. The germline CDR1 and CDR2 sequences are SGHTA and FQGNSA. The CDR3 is 15 amino acids. Here the CDR3 reads CASSLVGNLPYEQYF. CDR3 DNA sequence: TGTGCCAGCAGCTTAGTAGGAAACTTACCCTACGAGCAGTACTTC. Using reference TRBV7-2 and TRBJ2-7 for the parts outside the CDR3, the full variable domain is GAGVSQSPSNKVTEKGKDVELRCDPISGHTALYWYRQSLGQGLEFLIYFQGNSAPDKSGLPSDRFSAERTGGSVSTLTIQRTQQEDSAVYLCASSLVGNLPYEQYFGPGTRLTVT.

The genes are TRBV27 and TRBJ2-5; TRBD2 matches at 9 bases. Germline trimming cut 2 bases from V and 2 bases from J; bases unmatched to any gene: 3. CDR3 length: 15 residues. CDR1 is MNHEY and CDR2 is SMNVEV in the germline V gene (reference sequence). DNA for the CDR3: TGTGCCAGCAGTTTAGGCGGGGGGGCGCAAGAGACCCAGTACTTC. Translating it yields CASSLGGGAQETQYF.

This chain connects TRBV7-9 to TRBJ2-7; 14 nucleotides align to TRBD2. Germline V gives CDR1 SEHNR, CDR2 FQNEAQ (reference sequence). V lost 2 bases, J lost 6 bases, and 6 bases stayed unmatched. The CDR3 contains 16 residues. The DNA of the CDR3 is TGTGCCAGCAGCTTACGGACTAGCGGGGGGTCGCTCGAGCAGTACTTC. Translated, it gives CASSLRTSGGSLEQYF.

V usage is TRBV6-1 and J usage is TRBJ1-1, with a weak D call TRBD1 (5 bases). Germline V CDR1 and CDR2: MNHNS, SASEGT. V gave up 8 bases and J gave up 3 bases, with 13 bases separating them. The length of the CDR3 is 13 residues. For the CDR3, the DNA is TGTGCCAGCCCTAGGGACGGAGACACTGAAGCTTTCTTT. Encoded protein: CASPRDGDTEAFF.

This chain links TRBV6-1 with TRBJ1-3, with D perhaps TRBD1 (5 bases). Trimming shortened V by 4 bases and J by 4 bases, and 14 bases separated the two germline ends. The CDR3 is made up of 15 amino acids. Germline V gives CDR1 MNHNS, CDR2 SASEGT. CDR3 sequence reads: CASSATQGTGNTIYF. CDR3 DNA sequence: TGTGCCAGCAGTGCAACTCAGGGCACCGGAAACACCATATATTTT.